Listed below are T cell receptor beta chains from one sample, sequenced in a study of cytomegalovirus exposure and HLA in healthy donors. The assay was immunoSEQ multiplex PCR, and TCRdb's table has in-frame clones only and misses some. The table lists about 150,000 clones, over 60% of them singletons. What was sequenced was PBMCs. All receptors derive from a woman under 30 in good health and CMV-seronegative. CDR3s include the opening cysteine and the closing phenylalanine or tryptophan. The order of the fields is D gene, V gene, clone size, J gene, CDR3 protein, CDR3 DNA. D genes are given only for firm matches. Some rows have no size entry. The others give once, few or many, or a class for an expanded clone.

TRBD1	TRBV4-3	.	TRBJ1-3	CASSQGIGGVSGNTIYF	TGCGCCAGCAGCCAAGGAATAGGGGGCGTCTCTGGAAACACCATATATTTT
.	TRBV15	.	TRBJ2-2	CATAGTNTGELFF	TGTGCCACCGCGGGGACGAACACCGGGGAGCTGTTTTTT
TRBD2	TRBV11-3	.	TRBJ2-5	CASSLAGTSQETQYF	TGTGCCAGCAGCTTGGCGGGGACTAGCCAAGAGACCCAGTACTTC
.	TRBV6-5	.	TRBJ2-3	CASSYFARSDTQYF	TGTGCCAGCAGTTACTTCGCTAGATCAGATACGCAGTATTTT
.	TRBV7-8	.	TRBJ1-2	CASSSDNNYGYTF	TGTGCCAGCAGCTCCGACAATAACTATGGCTACACCTTC
.	TRBV6-1	.	TRBJ2-2	CASSDSGFYTGELFF	TGTGCCAGCAGTGACTCGGGGTTCTACACCGGGGAGCTGTTTTTT
.	TRBV7-2	.	TRBJ2-5	CASSFPGRQETQYF	TGTGCCAGCAGCTTCCCGGGAAGGCAAGAGACCCAGTACTTC
.	TRBV19	.	TRBJ1-5	CASSIQGRASNQPQHF	TGTGCCAGTAGTATACAGGGGAGGGCTAGCAATCAGCCCCAGCATTTT
TRBD1	TRBV7-9	.	TRBJ2-7	CASSGGQGSSYEQYF	TGTGCCAGCAGCGGGGGACAGGGGAGCTCCTACGAGCAGTACTTC
.	TRBV18	.	TRBJ2-2	CASSPNRLSNTGELFF	TGTGCCAGCTCACCGAACCGACTCTCGAACACCGGGGAGCTGTTTTTT
.	TRBV5-1	.	TRBJ1-1	CASSLGERTEAFF	TGCGCCAGCAGCTTGGGAGAGAGGACTGAAGCTTTCTTT
TRBD1	TRBV28	.	TRBJ1-1	CASSFKTGGTEAFF	TGTGCCAGCAGTTTCAAGACAGGGGGAACTGAAGCTTTCTTT
TRBD1	TRBV11-3	.	TRBJ1-1	CASSVGTGLFTEAFF	TGTGCCAGCAGCGTCGGGACAGGGTTATTCACTGAAGCTTTCTTT
TRBD1	TRBV6-1	few	TRBJ1-2	CASSGIDRVAVGYTF	TGTGCCAGCAGTGGGATTGACAGGGTAGCAGTTGGCTACACCTTC
TRBD1	TRBV11-2	few	TRBJ2-1	CASSLGGTGVLRSGEQFF	TGTGCCAGCAGCTTAGGTGGGACAGGGGTATTAAGGAGCGGCGAGCAGTTCTTC
TRBD1	TRBV7-9	.	TRBJ2-1	CSSSLRGTGGYNEQFF	TGTTCCAGCAGCTTACGGGGGACAGGGGGATACAATGAGCAGTTCTTC
TRBD2	TRBV4-2	.	TRBJ2-6	CASSQAPSGGSSGANVLTF	TGTGCCAGCAGCCAAGCTCCTAGCGGGGGCTCTTCTGGGGCCAACGTCCTGACTTTC
.	TRBV15	.	TRBJ2-1	CATSPQRNEQFF	TGTGCCACCAGCCCCCAGCGGAATGAGCAGTTCTTC
.	TRBV13	few	TRBJ1-1	CASSLGQGNTEAFF	TGTGCCAGCAGCTTAGGACAGGGGAACACTGAAGCTTTCTTT
.	TRBV2	.	TRBJ1-6	CASGLEDSSYNSPLHF	TGTGCCAGCGGCCTCGAGGATAGCTCCTATAATTCACCCCTCCACTTT
TRBD1	TRBV6-1	.	TRBJ2-7	CASSWDRGPYEQYF	TGTGCCAGCAGCTGGGACAGGGGCCCCTACGAGCAGTACTTC
.	TRBV4-1	.	TRBJ2-2	CASSQADPGTKNTGELFF	TGCGCCAGCAGCCAAGCCGACCCAGGGACAAAAAACACCGGGGAGCTGTTTTTT
TRBD2	TRBV11-3	.	TRBJ2-1	CASSPPQTSGRNEQFF	TGTGCCAGCAGCCCACCTCAGACTAGCGGGAGGAATGAGCAGTTCTTC
.	TRBV13	few	TRBJ1-1	CASSLVRGMNTEAFF	TGTGCCAGCAGCTTAGTAAGGGGTATGAACACTGAAGCTTTCTTT
.	TRBV6-5	.	TRBJ1-1	CASRAAGGTEAFF	TGTGCCAGCAGGGCAGCGGGTGGGACTGAAGCTTTCTTT
.	TRBV4-3	.	TRBJ2-1	CASSQVSTRSSYNEQFF	TGCGCCAGCAGCCAAGTATCGACTCGGAGCTCCTACAATGAGCAGTTCTTC
.	TRBV7-2	.	TRBJ1-2	CASSFSGWGYTF	TGTGCCAGCAGCTTCTCGGGTTGGGGCTACACCTTC
TRBD2	TRBV18	.	TRBJ2-3	CASSQGVSGTDTQYF	TGTGCCAGCTCCCAGGGCGTTAGCGGGACCGATACGCAGTATTTT
TRBD1	TRBV28	.	TRBJ2-5	CASSDDRAIQETQYF	TGTGCCAGCAGTGACGACAGGGCGATTCAAGAGACCCAGTACTTC
.	TRBV4-3	.	TRBJ2-1	CASSQNGLGAREQFF	TGCGCCAGCAGCCAAAACGGCCTGGGGGCGCGGGAGCAGTTCTTC
TRBD1	TRBV4-1	.	TRBJ1-5	CASSSVQGLSNQPQHF	TGCGCCAGCAGCTCGGTACAGGGGCTTAGCAATCAGCCCCAGCATTTT
TRBD1	TRBV23-1	.	TRBJ1-5	CASSHPGTEGGNQPQHF	TGCGCCAGCAGTCACCCCGGGACAGAGGGTGGCAATCAGCCCCAGCATTTT
TRBD2	TRBV9	.	TRBJ2-3	CASSTPGTSFDTQYF	TGTGCCAGCAGCACCCCCGGGACTAGTTTTGATACGCAGTATTTT
.	TRBV6-6	.	TRBJ1-1	CASSTGGRMNTEAFF	TGTGCCAGCAGTACCGGGGGACGGATGAACACTGAAGCTTTCTTT
.	TRBV11-2	.	TRBJ2-1	CASSLDLGDEQFF	TGTGCCAGCAGCTTAGATCTGGGCGATGAGCAGTTCTTC
.	TRBV7-2	.	TRBJ2-3	CASSLVGRPTDTQYF	TGTGCCAGCAGCTTAGTTGGGAGACCGACAGATACGCAGTATTTT
.	TRBV5-1	once	TRBJ1-1	CASKIGENTEAFF	TGCGCCAGCAAAATTGGAGAGAACACTGAAGCTTTCTTT
.	TRBV28	.	TRBJ1-5	CASSLYRRVGNQPQHF	TGTGCCAGCAGTTTATACAGGAGGGTGGGCAATCAGCCCCAGCATTTT
.	TRBV7-3	.	TRBJ2-3	CASSLRQSTDTQYF	TGTGCCAGCAGCTTAAGACAGAGCACAGATACGCAGTATTTT
.	TRBV5-1	.	TRBJ2-6	CASSLGQGSGANVLTF	TGCGCCAGCAGCTTGGGGCAGGGATCTGGGGCCAACGTCCTGACTTTC
TRBD1	TRBV7-2	.	TRBJ2-7	CASSPRQGASYEQYF	TGTGCCAGCAGCCCCAGACAGGGGGCCTCCTACGAGCAGTACTTC
.	TRBV9	.	TRBJ2-5	CASTPLDSQETQYF	TGTGCCAGCACCCCGCTGGACAGTCAAGAGACCCAGTACTTC
TRBD1	TRBV7-8	.	TRBJ2-4	CASSLADRVGAKNIQYF	TGTGCCAGCAGCTTAGCGGACAGGGTTGGAGCCAAAAACATTCAGTACTTC
TRBD2	TRBV5-4	.	TRBJ2-1	CASSALAGGPSEQFF	TGTGCCAGCAGCGCTCTAGCGGGAGGGCCCAGTGAGCAGTTCTTC
TRBD1	TRBV4-3	.	TRBJ2-2	CASSQDRGRSVSGELFF	TGCGCCAGCAGCCAAGACAGGGGGCGATCAGTCTCCGGGGAGCTGTTTTTT
TRBD2	TRBV9	.	TRBJ2-7	CASSVGEAGLTYEQYF	TGTGCCAGCAGCGTAGGAGAAGCGGGGCTAACCTACGAGCAGTACTTC
TRBD1	TRBV28	.	TRBJ2-1	CASSPDRGLPYNEQFF	TGTGCCAGCAGTCCCGACAGGGGGCTGCCCTACAATGAGCAGTTCTTC
TRBD1	TRBV20-1	.	TRBJ1-2	CSARTGYGYTF	TGCAGTGCTCGGACAGGGTATGGCTACACCTTC
TRBD1	TRBV11-2	.	TRBJ1-4	CASSRGTASNEKLFF	TGTGCCAGCAGCAGAGGGACAGCCAGTAATGAAAAACTGTTTTTT
.	TRBV27	few	TRBJ2-7	CASSFDNGGKKQYF	TGTGCCAGCAGTTTCGATAACGGGGGTAAAAAGCAGTACTTC
TRBD2	TRBV5-4	.	TRBJ2-3	CASSHNQGGTSGRDTQYF	TGTGCCAGCAGCCACAATCAAGGCGGGACTAGCGGGAGAGATACGCAGTATTTT
.	TRBV4-3	.	TRBJ2-5	CASSQGVQVGETQYF	TGCGCCAGCAGCCAAGGGGTACAGGTCGGAGAGACCCAGTACTTC
TRBD1	TRBV19	few	TRBJ1-4	CASTTDRVNEKLFF	TGTGCCAGTACTACGGACAGGGTAAATGAAAAACTGTTTTTT
.	TRBV29-1	few	TRBJ2-7	CSVGVVGLNYEQYF	TGCAGCGTTGGGGTTGTCGGACTTAACTACGAGCAGTACTTC
TRBD1	TRBV6-5	.	TRBJ2-7	CASSYLGTGGNYEQYF	TGTGCCAGCAGTTACTTAGGGACAGGGGGCAACTACGAGCAGTACTTC
TRBD1	TRBV18	.	TRBJ2-6	CASSPRDRVSGANVLTF	TGTGCCAGCTCACCCCGGGACAGGGTCTCTGGGGCCAACGTCCTGACTTTC
TRBD2	TRBV11-3	.	TRBJ2-2	CASSSSWGRGSTGELFF	TGTGCCAGCAGCTCCTCTTGGGGGAGGGGAAGTACCGGGGAGCTGTTTTTT
.	TRBV19	.	TRBJ2-5	CASGRQETQYF	TGTGCCAGTGGCCGACAAGAGACCCAGTACTTC
.	TRBV7-2	.	TRBJ2-7	CASSFTGFEQYF	TGTGCCAGCAGCTTTACAGGGTTTGAGCAGTACTTC